The 27 T cell receptor beta chains below all came from one sample that was sequenced in a study of shared clonotypes between healthy human individuals. Sequencing was performed with immunoSEQ multiplex PCR; in TCRdb, only in-frame clones are kept and a portion is missing. Of approximately 2.4 million clones listed, approximately 96% are singletons. The sample consisted of naive CD4+ T cells sorted from blood. The sample's subset: CD45RA+ positively selected. Receptors originate from a man aged 18 to 29 in good health.

To note about this clone: This specimen includes other DNA sequences encoding the same CDR3. The DNA of the CDR3 is TGTGCCAGCAGTAGCGGGGGGACAGATACGCAGTATTTT. This translates into CASSSGGTDTQYF. The rearrangement uses TRBV28 and TRBJ2-3, with 9 bases matching TRBD2. The V and J ends lost 5 bases and 3 bases, in that order; junction bases with no gene match: 0. The CDR3 has 13 residues. Germline assignment: CDR1 MDHEN and CDR2 SYDVKM.

The chain uses TRBV5-1 and TRBJ1-1; D uncertain. Trimming took 0 bases from V and 1 from J, leaving 7 bases between them. CDR1 and CDR2 (germline): SGHRS, YFSETQ. The CDR3 runs 14 residues. The CDR3 loop reads CASSLGLQNTEAFF. The CDR3, as DNA: TGCGCCAGCAGCTTGGGGCTCCAGAACACTGAAGCTTTCTTT.

This clone was picked up one time. The chain combines TRBV30 with TRBJ2-7; D is uncertain. V was cut by 5 bases and J by 5 bases, with 10 bases left in between. This CDR3 spans 11 amino acids. The germline gives CDR1 GTSNPN, CDR2 SVGIG (reference sequence). This chain's CDR3 is CAWGSINEQYF. The CDR3 DNA is TGTGCCTGGGGGTCTATCAACGAGCAGTACTTC.

The rearrangement uses TRBV28 and TRBJ1-2; D is unresolved. CDR1 and CDR2 (germline): MDHEN, SYDVKM. V lost 6 bases to trimming and J lost 4 bases, with 12 bases between them. This CDR3 comprises 13 residues. The CDR3 region is CASSTRVSYGYTF. In DNA, the CDR3 is TGTGCCAGCAGCACTAGGGTTAGCTATGGCTACACCTTC.

The chain has TRBV10-3 and TRBJ1-3; possible D gene TRBD1, 6 bases. Germline V gene data show CDR1 as ENHRY and CDR2 as SYGVKD. The germline V and J ends were trimmed by 5 bases and 0 bases, with 11 bases remaining between them. The CDR3 totals 15 residues. DNA of the CDR3: TGTGCCATCAGTTGGACAGAGAGCTCTGGAAACACCATATATTTT. It codes for CAISWTESSGNTIYF.

The chain joins TRBV5-6 to TRBJ2-5; D gene unclear. This CDR3 contains 16 residues. CDR1 SGHDT and CDR2 YYEEEE come from the germline V gene. V was cut by 2 bases and J by 4 bases, with 18 bases left in between. The DNA of the CDR3 is TGTGCCAGCAGCTTAACTCCTACGATTCTAGGAGAGACCCAGTACTTC. It is translated as CASSLTPTILGETQYF.

The chain links TRBV19 to TRBJ2-7; 10 bases agree with TRBD2. The length of the CDR3 is 15 residues. Per the germline V gene, CDR1 is LNHDA and CDR2 is SQIVND (reference sequence). Germline trimming cut 4 bases from V and 0 bases from J; bases unmatched to any gene: 3. CDR3 in amino acids: CASSKTSGFSYEQYF. The CDR3 DNA reads TGTGCCAGTAGTAAGACTAGCGGGTTCTCCTACGAGCAGTACTTC.

A remark on this clone: At the DNA level, this CDR3 is encoded by other sequences in the same sample as well. This chain uses TRBV5-1 with TRBJ2-1, with a weak D call TRBD1 (6 bases). The germline V and J ends were trimmed by 4 bases and 5 bases, with 19 bases remaining between them. This CDR3 is 16 amino acids long. Germline V gene lookup returns CDR1 SGHRS and CDR2 YFSETQ. The DNA of the CDR3 is TGCGCCAGCAGCGCGTCTCACGGAACAGGGCACAATGAGCAGTTCTTC. Translation gives CASSASHGTGHNEQFF.

The chain carries TRBV6-5 and TRBJ1-5, with 9 positions matching TRBD1. With V trimmed by 6 bases and J by 7 bases, 7 bases remained unmatched. Germline assignment: CDR1 MNHEY and CDR2 SVGAGI. The CDR3 runs 14 residues. CDR3 nucleotides: TGTGCCAGCAGGCGGACAGGGGACCGGCAGCCCCAGCATTTT. This encodes CASRRTGDRQPQHF.

The chain joins TRBV18 to TRBJ1-4; 11 bases map to TRBD1. The V and J ends lost 3 bases and 2 bases, in that order; junction bases with no gene match: 8. The germline V gene has CDR1 KGHSH and CDR2 LQKENI. This CDR3 is 18 amino acids long. CDR3 DNA: TGTGCCAGCTCACCTCTGGACAGGGGGCCGCCGACTAATGAAAAACTGTTTTTT. Translation: CASSPLDRGPPTNEKLFF.

The chain employs TRBV7-2 and TRBJ2-7; perhaps TRBD1 as D (6 bases). The CDR3 sequence is 12 residues long. The germline V gene has CDR1 SGHTA and CDR2 FQGNSA. V lost 5 bases, J lost 3 bases, and 8 bases lay in between. The CDR3 loop is CASSRQDYEQYF. In DNA form, the CDR3 reads TGTGCCAGCAGCCGACAGGACTACGAGCAGTACTTC.

The J gene is TRBJ1-3, the V gene TRBV2; D unclear. V was clipped by 8 bases and J by 2 bases, with 7 bases between them. The CDR3 contains 12 residues. The germline V gene encodes CDR1 SNHLY and CDR2 FYNNEI. The CDR3 region has the DNA TGTGCCAGCGCGGTAGCTGGAAACACCATATATTTT. Translating it yields CASAVAGNTIYF.

This clone was recorded a few times. The chain carries TRBV29-1 and TRBJ1-5, with D perhaps TRBD1 (5 bases). The V end lost 4 bases, the J end lost 3 bases, and 13 bases lay between the germline ends. The germline V gene encodes CDR1 SQVTM and CDR2 ANQGSEA. The length of the CDR3 is 14 residues. The CDR3 reads CSVAFDSPNQPQHF. The CDR3 DNA is TGCAGCGTTGCCTTTGACAGCCCCAATCAGCCCCAGCATTTT.

V gene TRBV7-2 combines with J gene TRBJ1-5; unclear D gene. Trimming left V 2 bases short and J 2 bases short, with 7 bases between. This CDR3 region has 14 residues. Germline CDR1 reads SGHTA; CDR2 reads FQGNSA. The CDR3 spells CASSLFQGNQPQHF. CDR3 bases: TGTGCCAGCAGCTTATTTCAGGGCAATCAGCCCCAGCATTTT.

This sequence joins TRBV15 and TRBJ2-7; a possible D gene is TRBD2 (5 bases). V was trimmed by 4 bases and J by 3 bases, leaving 10 bases between them. The CDR3 length is 13 residues. CDR1 is LNHNV, CDR2 YYDKDF, per germline (reference sequence). The DNA of the CDR3 is TGTGCCACCAGCATCGGGATCGACTACGAGCAGTACTTC. Protein: CATSIGIDYEQYF.

The chain links TRBV6-4 to TRBJ2-7, with 11 bases lining up with TRBD2. V lost 5 bases, J lost 4 bases, and 7 bases stayed unmatched. Germline V gives CDR1 MRHNA, CDR2 SNTAGT. This CDR3 region has 15 residues. Here the CDR3 reads CASSRLAGKKYEQYF. CDR3 DNA: TGTGCCAGCAGTCGACTAGCGGGAAAAAAATACGAGCAGTACTTC.

The chain couples TRBV4-1 to TRBJ2-2; 11 bases map to TRBD2. This CDR3 contains 18 residues. Trimming cost V 8 bases and J 4 bases; bases outside gene matches: 15. Germline lookup yields CDR1 MGHRA and CDR2 YSYEKL. The CDR3 DNA reads TGCGCCAGCGACGATGAACCGGGACTAGCGGTAGGCACCGGGGAGCTGTTTTTT. The encoded protein is CASDDEPGLAVGTGELFF.

This clone was counted a few times. The gene calls are TRBV2 and TRBJ1-3; TRBD1 might be the D (5 bases). Trimming shortened V by 6 bases and J by 0 bases, and 9 bases separated the two germline ends. Germline V lookup: CDR1 SNHLY, CDR2 FYNNEI. This CDR3 spans 14 amino acids. In nucleotides, the CDR3 is TGTGCCAGCAGGCAGGGCTACTCTGGAAACACCATATATTTT. Encoded protein: CASRQGYSGNTIYF.

The rearrangement links TRBV4-1 to TRBJ2-3; no firm D call. Germline loops: CDR1 MGHRA, CDR2 YSYEKL. Trimming removed 0 bases at V and 9 bases at J, with 10 bases between. The CDR3 contains 13 residues. The CDR3 region is CASSQDRERTQYF. The CDR3 DNA follows: TGCGCCAGCAGCCAAGATCGCGAGAGAACGCAGTATTTT.

This clone was recorded only once. V usage is TRBV18 and J usage is TRBJ1-1; TRBD1 might be the D (5 bases). This CDR3 has 14 amino acids. Between the trimmed V and J ends, which lost 5 bases and 3 bases, there was a span of 13 bases. Germline CDR1 reads KGHSH; CDR2 reads LQKENI. This chain's CDR3 is CASSSQGLDTEAFF. In nucleotides, the CDR3 is TGTGCCAGCTCATCCCAGGGTCTGGACACTGAAGCTTTCTTT.

This chain links TRBV10-3 with TRBJ2-1; 10 nucleotides line up with TRBD2. The V gene's germline CDR1 is ENHRY and CDR2 SYGVKD. Trimming took 6 bases from V and 6 from J; bases not matched to a gene: 2. The CDR3 spans 13 residues. The CDR3 here is CAIRRLAGNEQFF. The DNA of the CDR3 is TGTGCCATCAGAAGACTAGCGGGCAATGAGCAGTTCTTC.

This clone was detected once. The chain is built from TRBV5-1 and TRBJ1-4; the match to TRBD1 covers 7 bases. Germline CDR1 is SGHRS and CDR2 is YFSETQ. The junction had 14 bases not matched to a gene; V was cut back by 4 bases and J by 8 bases. The CDR3 runs 16 residues. Here the CDR3 reads CASSPYQQGKGEKLFF. For the CDR3, the DNA is TGCGCCAGCAGCCCCTATCAACAGGGGAAGGGCGAAAAACTGTTTTTT.

The rearrangement uses TRBV27 and TRBJ2-1, with D tentatively TRBD2 (5 bases). Deletions cut 6 bases from V and 0 bases from J, with 9 bases between. This CDR3 is built from 14 residues. The germline CDR1 and CDR2 sequences are MNHEY and SMNVEV (reference sequence). The CDR3 DNA sequence: TGTGCCAGCAGAATAGGGAGCTCCTACAATGAGCAGTTCTTC. Translated, it gives CASRIGSSYNEQFF.

Comments on this clone: Sequence at one end of the junction differs from germline and may be a read error. V gene TRBV7-7 combines with J gene TRBJ2-1, with D possibly TRBD1 on 6 matching bases. Per the germline V gene, CDR1 is SSHAT and CDR2 is FNYEAQ (reference sequence). CDR3 length equals 15 residues. The chain's CDR3 is CASRSRGTLYNEQFF. Here the CDR3 DNA reads TGTGCTAGCAGGTCGAGGGGGACCCTCTACAATGAGCAGTTCTTC.

V and J are TRBV5-4 and TRBJ2-5; D possibly corresponds to TRBD2 (7 bases). Trimming cost V 4 bases and J 2 bases, with 15 bases left between them. This CDR3 spans 15 amino acids. The germline gives CDR1 SGHNT, CDR2 YYREEE (reference sequence). The CDR3 protein is CASSRQGGGQETQYF. The CDR3 coding sequence is TGTGCCAGCAGCCGTCAGGGAGGGGGGCAAGAGACCCAGTACTTC. The complete variable domain, with remaining parts taken from reference TRBV5-4 and TRBJ2-5, reads ETGVTQSPTHLIKTRGQQVTLRCSSQSGHNTVSWYQQALGQGPQFIFQYYREEENGRGNFPPRFSGLQFPNYSSELNVNALELDDSALYLCASSRQGGGQETQYFGPGTRLLVL.

V gene TRBV2 combines with J gene TRBJ1-2, with D possibly being TRBD1 (5 bases). CDR1 is SNHLY, CDR2 FYNNEI, per germline. V lost 5 bases and J lost 7, with 20 bases in between. The CDR3 is made up of 15 amino acids. CDR3 amino acids: CASSQDSPYGGGYTF. In DNA form, the CDR3 reads TGTGCCAGCAGTCAAGACAGCCCTTATGGGGGTGGCTACACCTTC.

The rearrangement joins TRBV7-9 to TRBJ1-1; D gene unclear. The CDR3 contains 15 residues. Germline V gene sequence: CDR1 SEHNR, CDR2 FQNEAQ (reference sequence). V lost 5 bases to trimming and J lost 1 base, with 14 bases between them. CDR3 in amino acids: CASSPRTGQNTEAFF. CDR3 nucleotide sequence: TGTGCCAGCAGCCCCCGGACTGGTCAGAACACTGAAGCTTTCTTT. Using reference TRBV7-9 and TRBJ1-1 for the parts outside the CDR3, the full variable domain is DTGVSQNPRHKITKRGQNVTFRCDPISEHNRLYWYRQTLGQGPEFLTYFQNEAQLEKSRLLSDRFSAERPKGSFSTLEIQRTEQGDSAMYLCASSPRTGQNTEAFFGQGTRLTVV.